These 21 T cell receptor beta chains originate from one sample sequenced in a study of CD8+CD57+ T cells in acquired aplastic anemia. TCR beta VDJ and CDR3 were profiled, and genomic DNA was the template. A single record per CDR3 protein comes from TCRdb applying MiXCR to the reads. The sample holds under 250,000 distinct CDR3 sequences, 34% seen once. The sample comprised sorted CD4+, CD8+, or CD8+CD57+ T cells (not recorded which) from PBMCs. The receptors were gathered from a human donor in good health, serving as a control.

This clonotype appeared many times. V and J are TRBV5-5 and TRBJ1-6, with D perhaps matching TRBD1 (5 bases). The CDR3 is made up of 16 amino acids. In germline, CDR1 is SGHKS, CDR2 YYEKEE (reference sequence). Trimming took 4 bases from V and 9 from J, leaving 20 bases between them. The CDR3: CASSNGGGSIASPLHF. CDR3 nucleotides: TGTGCCAGCAGCAATGGGGGAGGATCAATTGCTTCACCCCTCCACTTT.

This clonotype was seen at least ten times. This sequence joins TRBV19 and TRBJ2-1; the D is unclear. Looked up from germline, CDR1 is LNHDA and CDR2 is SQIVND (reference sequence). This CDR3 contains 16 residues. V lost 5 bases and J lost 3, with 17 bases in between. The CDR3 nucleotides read TGTGCCAGTAGTTCCTTCCCGGGCATATTCTACAATGAGCAGTTCTTC. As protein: CASSSFPGIFYNEQFF. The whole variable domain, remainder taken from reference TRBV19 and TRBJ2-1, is DGGITQSPKYLFRKEGQNVTLSCEQNLNHDAMYWYRQDPGQGLRLIYYSQIVNDFQKGDIAEGYSVSREKKESFPLTVTSAQKNPTAFYLCASSSFPGIFYNEQFFGPGTRLTVL.

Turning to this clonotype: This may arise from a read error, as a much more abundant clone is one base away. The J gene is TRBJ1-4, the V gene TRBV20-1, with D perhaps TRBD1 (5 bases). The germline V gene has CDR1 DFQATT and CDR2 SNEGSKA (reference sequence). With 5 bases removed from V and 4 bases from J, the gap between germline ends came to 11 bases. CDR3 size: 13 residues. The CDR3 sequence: CSALQELNEKLFF. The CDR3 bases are TGCAGTGCTCTACAGGAACTTAATGAAAAACTGTTTTTT.

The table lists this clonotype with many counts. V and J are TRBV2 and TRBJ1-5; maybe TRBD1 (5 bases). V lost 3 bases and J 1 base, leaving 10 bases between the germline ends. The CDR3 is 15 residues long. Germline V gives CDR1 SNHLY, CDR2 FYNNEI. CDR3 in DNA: TGTGCCAGCAGTGAGTTCCAGGGCAGCAATCAGCCCCAGCATTTT. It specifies CASSEFQGSNQPQHF.

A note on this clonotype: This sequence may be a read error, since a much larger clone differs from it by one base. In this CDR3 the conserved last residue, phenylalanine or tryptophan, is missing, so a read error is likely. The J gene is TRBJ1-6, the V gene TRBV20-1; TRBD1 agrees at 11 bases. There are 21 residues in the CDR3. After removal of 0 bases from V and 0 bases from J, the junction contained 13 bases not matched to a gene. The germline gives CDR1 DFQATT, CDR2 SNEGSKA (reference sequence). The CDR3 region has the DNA TGCAGTGCTAGAGAACCATCGCCGGGACAGGGGGTGAGCTCCTATAATTCACCCCTCCACTCT. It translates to CSAREPSPGQGVSSYNSPLHS.

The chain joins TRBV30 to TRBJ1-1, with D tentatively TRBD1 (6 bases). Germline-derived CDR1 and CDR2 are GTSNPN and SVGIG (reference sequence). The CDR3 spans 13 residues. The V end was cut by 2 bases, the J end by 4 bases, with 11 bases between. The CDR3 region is CAWSLTGFTEAFF. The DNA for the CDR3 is TGTGCCTGGAGTCTAACAGGGTTCACTGAAGCTTTCTTT. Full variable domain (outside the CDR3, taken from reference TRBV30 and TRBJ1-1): SQTIHQWPATLVQPVGSPLSLECTVEGTSNPNLYWYRQAAGRGLQLLFYSVGIGQISSEVPQNLSASRPQDRQFILSSKKLLLSDSGFYLCAWSLTGFTEAFFGQGTRLTVV.

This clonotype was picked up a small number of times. CDR3 nucleotide sequence: TGTGCCACCAGCCACTCTTCCGGGACAGGTTCCTACGAGCAGTACTTC. It specifies CATSHSSGTGSYEQYF. J is TRBJ2-7 and V is TRBV15; 8 bases map to TRBD1. The germline V gene has CDR1 LNHNV and CDR2 YYDKDF (reference sequence). The CDR3 is 16 residues long. The V gene end was trimmed by 5 bases and the J gene end by 1 base; junction bases not matched to a gene: 10.

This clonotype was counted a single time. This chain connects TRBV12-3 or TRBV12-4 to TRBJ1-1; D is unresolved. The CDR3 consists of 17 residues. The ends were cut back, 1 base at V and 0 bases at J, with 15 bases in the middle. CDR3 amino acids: CASSLDSWTVMNTEAFF. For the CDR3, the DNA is TGTGCCAGCAGTTTAGACAGTTGGACGGTTATGAACACTGAAGCTTTCTTT.

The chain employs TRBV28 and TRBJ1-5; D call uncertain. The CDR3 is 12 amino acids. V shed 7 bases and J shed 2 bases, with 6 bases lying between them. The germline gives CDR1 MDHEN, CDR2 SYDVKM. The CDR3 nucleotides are TGTGCCAGCAACATGGGCAATCAGCCCCAGCATTTT. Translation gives CASNMGNQPQHF.

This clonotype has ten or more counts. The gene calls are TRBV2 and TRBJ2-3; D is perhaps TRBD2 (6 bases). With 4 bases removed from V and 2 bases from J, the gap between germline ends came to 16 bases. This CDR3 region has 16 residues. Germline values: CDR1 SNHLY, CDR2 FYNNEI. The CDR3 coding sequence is TGTGCCAGCAGTGTGCGGGACGACCAAAACACAGATACGCAGTATTTT. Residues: CASSVRDDQNTDTQYF.

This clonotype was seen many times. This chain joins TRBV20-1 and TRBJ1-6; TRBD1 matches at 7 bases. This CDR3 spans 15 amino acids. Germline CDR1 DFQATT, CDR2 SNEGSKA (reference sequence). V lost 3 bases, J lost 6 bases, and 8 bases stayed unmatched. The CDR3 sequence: CSARNGGTVNSPLHF. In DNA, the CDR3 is TGCAGTGCTAGGAACGGAGGGACAGTTAATTCACCCCTCCACTTT.

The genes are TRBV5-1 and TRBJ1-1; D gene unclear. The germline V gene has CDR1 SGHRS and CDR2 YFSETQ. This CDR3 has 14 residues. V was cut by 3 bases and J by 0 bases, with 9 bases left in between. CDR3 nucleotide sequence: TGCGCCAGCAGCTCTGACACTCTGAACACTGAAGCTTTCTTT. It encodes CASSSDTLNTEAFF.

CDR3 nucleotide sequence: TGTGCCTGGACAGTAGGCAGGGGATATAGAGAGCAGTACTTC. It encodes CAWTVGRGYREQYF. This chain connects TRBV19 to TRBJ2-7, with D possibly TRBD1 on 6 matching bases. The CDR3 totals 14 residues. The germline V and J ends were trimmed by 11 bases and 7 bases, with 24 bases remaining between them. The germline V gene has CDR1 LNHDA and CDR2 SQIVND (reference sequence).

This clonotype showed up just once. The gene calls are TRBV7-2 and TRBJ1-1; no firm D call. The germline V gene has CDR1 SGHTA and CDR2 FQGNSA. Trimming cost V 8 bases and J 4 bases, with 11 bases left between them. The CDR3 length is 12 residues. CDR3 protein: CASSGSSTEAFF. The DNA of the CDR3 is TGTGCCAGCTCCGGTTCGAGCACTGAAGCTTTCTTT.

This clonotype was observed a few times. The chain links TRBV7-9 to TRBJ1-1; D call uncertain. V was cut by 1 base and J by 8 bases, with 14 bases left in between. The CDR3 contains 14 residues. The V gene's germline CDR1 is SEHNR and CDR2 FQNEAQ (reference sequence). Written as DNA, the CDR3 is TGTGCCAGCAGCTTAGAAGGGCCCGCCCTCGAAGCTTTCTTT. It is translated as CASSLEGPALEAFF.

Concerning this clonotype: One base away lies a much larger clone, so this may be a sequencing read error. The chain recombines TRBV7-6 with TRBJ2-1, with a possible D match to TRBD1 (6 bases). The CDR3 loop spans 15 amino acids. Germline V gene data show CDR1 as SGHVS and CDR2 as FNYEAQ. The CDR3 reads CASSLTQGWYNEQLF. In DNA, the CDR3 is TGTGCCAGCAGCTTAACCCAGGGGTGGTACAATGAGCAGCTCTTC.

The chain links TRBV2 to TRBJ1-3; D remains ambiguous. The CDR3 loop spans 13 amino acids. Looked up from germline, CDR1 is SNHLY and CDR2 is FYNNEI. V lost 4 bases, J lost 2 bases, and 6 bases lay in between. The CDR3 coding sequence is TGTGCCAGCAGTGTGGAAGCTGGAAACACCATATATTTT. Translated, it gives CASSVEAGNTIYF.

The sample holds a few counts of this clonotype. The CDR3 DNA reads TGCGCCAGCAGCTTGACTGGACTAGCGGGGGGCCAGACCCAGTACTTC. The encoded protein is CASSLTGLAGGQTQYF. The V and J genes are TRBV5-1 and TRBJ2-5; 14 bases are a match to TRBD2. The CDR3 covers 16 residues. The trim removed 1 base at V and 6 bases at J, leaving 5 bases unmatched. Germline V gene data show CDR1 as SGHRS and CDR2 as YFSETQ.

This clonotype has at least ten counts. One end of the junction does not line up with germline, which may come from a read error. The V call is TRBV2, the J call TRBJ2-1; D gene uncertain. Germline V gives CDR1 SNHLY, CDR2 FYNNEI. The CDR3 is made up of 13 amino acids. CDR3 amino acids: CASSLAKAVSAHF. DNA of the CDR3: TGTGCCAGCAGTTTGGCAAAGGCCGTCAGCGCGCACTTC.

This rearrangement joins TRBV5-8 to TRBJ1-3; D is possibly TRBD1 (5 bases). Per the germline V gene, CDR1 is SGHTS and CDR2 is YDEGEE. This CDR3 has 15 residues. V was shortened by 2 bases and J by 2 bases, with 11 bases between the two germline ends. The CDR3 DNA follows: TGTGCCAGCAGCTTTCAGGGTTCCGCTGGAAACACCATATATTTT. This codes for CASSFQGSAGNTIYF.

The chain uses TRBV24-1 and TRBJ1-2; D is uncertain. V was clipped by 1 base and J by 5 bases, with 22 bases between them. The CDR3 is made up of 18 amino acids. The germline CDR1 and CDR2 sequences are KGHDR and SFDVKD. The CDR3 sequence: CATSDFTSGGDGEYGYTF. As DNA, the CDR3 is TGTGCCACCAGTGATTTCACGTCGGGAGGTGACGGGGAATATGGCTACACCTTC.